What follows are 20 T cell receptor beta chains derived from one specimen sequenced in a study of T cell changes during pregnancy in multiple sclerosis. Data came from immunoSEQ multiplex PCR; TCRdb stores just in-frame clones and leaves some out. There are more than 80,000 clones in the sample; more than 80% occur only once, and about 1.5% lies in the top ten. The sample in question was peripheral blood, obtained before pregnancy. The source is a female donor with multiple sclerosis, enrolled in a pregnancy study.

The chain combines TRBV7-8 with TRBJ1-3, with TRBD1 matching 12 bases. The V and J ends lost 5 bases and 4 bases, in that order; junction bases with no gene match: 6. There are 16 residues in the CDR3. CDR1 is SGHVS, CDR2 FQNEAQ, per germline. CDR3 nucleotides: TGTGCCAGCAGCCGATGGGACAGGGGGCCCGGAAACACCATATATTTT. Translating gives CASSRWDRGPGNTIYF.

This chain joins TRBV28 and TRBJ2-7, with 7 bases fitting TRBD2. CDR1 and CDR2 (germline): MDHEN, SYDVKM. The junction had 11 bases not matched to a gene; V was cut back by 5 bases and J by 4 bases. The CDR3 is 15 amino acids. CDR3 bases: TGTGCCAGCAGTACCTCCGGAATAGCGGGTTACGAGCAGTACTTC. Protein: CASSTSGIAGYEQYF. Combining the CDR3 with reference TRBV28 and TRBJ2-7 gives the whole variable domain DVKVTQSSRYLVKRTGEKVFLECVQDMDHENMFWYRQDPGLGLRLIYFSYDVKMKEKGDIPEGYSVSREKKERFSLILESASTNQTSMYLCASSTSGIAGYEQYFGPGTRLTVT.

The chain employs TRBV18 and TRBJ1-4; no clear D. CDR1 is KGHSH and CDR2 is LQKENI in the germline V gene. The V and J ends lost 3 bases and 6 bases respectively, with 8 bases between them. CDR3 length equals 13 residues. The CDR3 sequence: CASSPLVDEKLFF. CDR3 DNA: TGTGCCAGCTCACCGCTAGTCGATGAAAAACTGTTTTTT. Supplemented by reference TRBV18 and TRBJ1-4, the full variable domain reads NAGVMQNPRHLVRRRGQEARLRCSPMKGHSHVYWYRQLPEEGLKFMVYLQKENIIDESGMPKERFSAEFPKEGPSILRIQQVVRGDSAAYFCASSPLVDEKLFFGSGTQLSVL.

The chain couples TRBV7-2 to TRBJ2-7; 10 bases line up with TRBD2. Germline V gives CDR1 SGHTA, CDR2 FQGNSA. The CDR3 has 14 amino acids. Trimming removed 5 bases from V and 4 bases from J; junction bases left unmatched: 5. CDR3 DNA: TGTGCCAGCAGCCTCACTAGCGGGGTATACGAGCAGTACTTC. Its protein is CASSLTSGVYEQYF.

This clone was seen once. V and J are TRBV7-9 and TRBJ2-5; possibly TRBD1 for D (6 bases). V was shortened by 6 bases and J by 3 bases, with 17 bases between the two germline ends. CDR1 SEHNR and CDR2 FQNEAQ come from the germline V gene (reference sequence). The CDR3 totals 15 residues. The CDR3, as DNA: TGTGCCAGCAGACTAACAGGGTTGGAGGAAGAGACCCAGTACTTC. Translating it yields CASRLTGLEEETQYF.

The chain employs TRBV7-9 and TRBJ2-5; D is possibly TRBD1 (6 bases). The CDR3 totals 14 residues. Germline CDR1 and CDR2: SEHNR and FQNEAQ (reference sequence). Between the trimmed V and J ends, which lost 3 bases and 3 bases, there was a span of 11 bases. The CDR3 loop is CASSLLTGKETQYF. The CDR3 DNA sequence: TGTGCCAGCAGCTTGCTGACAGGCAAAGAGACCCAGTACTTC.

The rearrangement links TRBV19 to TRBJ2-7; 10 bases agree with TRBD2. In germline, CDR1 is LNHDA, CDR2 SQIVND (reference sequence). J was trimmed by 5 bases and V by 4 bases; bases with no gene match: 5. CDR3 length: 14 amino acids. The CDR3 loop reads CASSTVAGGDEQYF. CDR3 sequence (DNA): TGTGCCAGTAGTACCGTAGCGGGAGGTGACGAGCAGTACTTC. The complete variable domain, with remaining parts taken from reference TRBV19 and TRBJ2-7, reads DGGITQSPKYLFRKEGQNVTLSCEQNLNHDAMYWYRQDPGQGLRLIYYSQIVNDFQKGDIAEGYSVSREKKESFPLTVTSAQKNPTAFYLCASSTVAGGDEQYFGPGTRLTVT.

The rearrangement uses TRBV19 and TRBJ2-3; TRBD2 matches 7 bases. Germline V gene lookup returns CDR1 LNHDA and CDR2 SQIVND (reference sequence). The CDR3 runs to 14 residues. Trimming at V came to 4 bases and at J to 3 bases, leaving 4 bases not matched to a gene. The chain's CDR3 is CASSRGGGTDTQYF. CDR3 sequence (DNA): TGTGCCAGTAGTAGAGGCGGGGGAACAGATACGCAGTATTTT.

This sequence joins TRBV27 and TRBJ2-7; 14 bases fit TRBD2. V dropped 5 bases and J dropped 3; count of bases not matched to a gene: 3. Looked up from germline, CDR1 is MNHEY and CDR2 is SMNVEV (reference sequence). The CDR3 consists of 15 residues. CDR3 sequence (DNA): TGTGCCAGCAGTACCGGGACTAGCGGGAGCTACGAGCAGTACTTC. As protein: CASSTGTSGSYEQYF.

In this sample, this clone turned up a few times. Other nucleotide sequences in the sample specify the same CDR3. The CDR3 region is CASSFRGNTEAFF. The CDR3 nucleotides are TGTGCCAGCAGTTTTAGGGGAAACACTGAAGCTTTCTTT. The gene calls are TRBV27 and TRBJ1-1, with D possibly matching TRBD1 (5 bases). V was shortened by 3 bases and J by 2 bases, with 7 bases between the two germline ends. The germline gives CDR1 MNHEY, CDR2 SMNVEV (reference sequence). The CDR3 sequence is 13 residues long.

CDR3 sequence (DNA): TGCGCCAGCAGCCGGGACAGGGGAAAGTGGTACACTGAAGCTTTCTTT. As protein: CASSRDRGKWYTEAFF. This chain connects TRBV5-1 to TRBJ1-1, with TRBD1 identical over 10 bases. This CDR3 region has 16 residues. With V trimmed by 4 bases and J by 3 bases, 9 bases remained unmatched. Germline V gene sequence: CDR1 SGHRS, CDR2 YFSETQ.

The chain joins TRBV7-2 to TRBJ1-6, with D tentatively TRBD1 (5 bases). V was pared by 5 bases and J by 0 bases, with 17 bases between. Germline-derived CDR1 and CDR2 are SGHTA and FQGNSA. The CDR3 covers 18 residues. Here the CDR3 reads CASSQWAGGSSYNSPLHF. The CDR3 bases are TGTGCCAGCAGCCAATGGGCTGGGGGGAGCTCCTATAATTCACCCCTCCACTTT.

A few counts support this clone. This CDR3 reads CASSQVEVDNSPLHF. The CDR3 bases are TGCGCCAGCAGCCAAGTAGAGGTCGACAATTCACCCCTCCACTTT. This rearrangement joins TRBV4-1 to TRBJ1-6; no firm D call. The V gene lost 1 base and the J gene lost 7 bases, with 11 bases spanning the gap. This CDR3 contains 15 residues. Germline lookup yields CDR1 MGHRA and CDR2 YSYEKL.

The rearrangement joins TRBV7-8 to TRBJ2-5; TRBD2 aligns across 8 bases. The CDR3 extends over 16 amino acids. CDR1 and CDR2 (germline): SGHVS, FQNEAQ. Trimming removed 4 bases from V and 2 bases from J; junction bases left unmatched: 9. The CDR3: CASSSGGGGGQETQYF. The CDR3 DNA reads as TGTGCCAGCAGCTCGGGAGGGGGTGGCGGGCAAGAGACCCAGTACTTC.

J is TRBJ1-5 and V is TRBV19; TRBD1 matches 9 bases. The germline V gene has CDR1 LNHDA and CDR2 SQIVND (reference sequence). The CDR3 loop spans 16 amino acids. The ends lost 6 bases at V and 5 bases at J; junction bases unmatched: 11. CDR3 nucleotide sequence: TGTGCCAGTAGGTATATATTGGGACAGGGCCATCAGCCCCAGCATTTT. It codes for CASRYILGQGHQPQHF.

The chain couples TRBV6-5 to TRBJ1-5, with 7 nucleotides matching TRBD1. V lost 5 bases, J lost 4 bases, and 5 bases stayed unmatched. CDR1 MNHEY and CDR2 SVGAGI come from the germline V gene. CDR3 length: 14 residues. CDR3 sequence reads: CASSADRANQPQHF. In DNA, the CDR3 is TGTGCCAGCAGTGCCGACAGGGCAAATCAGCCCCAGCATTTT.

The J gene is TRBJ2-5, the V gene TRBV5-1; 8 bases align to TRBD2. The CDR3 totals 14 residues. CDR1 and CDR2 (germline): SGHRS, YFSETQ. V gave up 2 bases and J gave up 5 bases; unmatched junction bases: 5. CDR3 region: CASSFGRAGETQYF. DNA for the CDR3: TGCGCCAGCAGCTTCGGGAGGGCGGGGGAGACCCAGTACTTC. The full variable domain, completed using reference TRBV5-1 and TRBJ2-5, is KAGVTQTPRYLIKTRGQQVTLSCSPISGHRSVSWYQQTPGQGLQFLFEYFSETQRNKGNFPGRFSGRQFSNSRSEMNVSTLELGDSALYLCASSFGRAGETQYFGPGTRLLVL.

The chain uses TRBV9 and TRBJ2-7, with no clear D. V dropped 0 bases and J dropped 0 bases, with 7 bases sitting between them. Per germline, CDR1 SGDLS and CDR2 YYNGEE. This CDR3 has 14 amino acids. CDR3 sequence: CASSVGEFSYEQYF. CDR3 DNA: TGTGCCAGCAGCGTAGGAGAGTTCTCCTACGAGCAGTACTTC.

The chain recombines TRBV7-3 with TRBJ2-3; D is possibly TRBD1 (6 bases). The germline V gene encodes CDR1 SGHTA and CDR2 FQGTGA. The CDR3 spans 13 residues. V dropped 5 bases and J dropped 5 bases, with 11 bases sitting between them. The CDR3 sequence: CASSPPDRDTQYF. The CDR3 region has the DNA TGTGCCAGCAGCCCGCCGGACAGAGATACGCAGTATTTT.

CDR3 DNA sequence: TGTGCCAGCAGCTTACCCTTAGAGAGGATGGCTTTCTTT. Its translation: CASSLPLERMAFF. The chain has TRBV11-3 and TRBJ1-1; D gene uncertain. The CDR3 has 13 amino acids. Trimming removed 2 bases at V and 11 bases at J, with 15 bases between. CDR1 and CDR2 from the germline V gene are SGHNT and YENEEA. Complete variable domain (other parts from reference TRBV11-3 and TRBJ1-1): EAGVVQSPRYKIIEKKQPVAFWCNPISGHNTLYWYLQNLGQGPELLIRYENEEAVDDSQLPKDRFSAERLKGVDSTLKIQPAELGDSAVYLCASSLPLERMAFFGQGTRLTVV.